Described below is a single T cell receptor (beta chain) sequence and its context. Its target is not known. This specimen comes from a study of identical twins. There are 15 residues in the CDR3. Per germline, CDR1 MNHEY and CDR2 SVGAGI. The V and J ends lost 2 bases and 1 base respectively, with 6 bases between them. TCRdb processed the 5' RACE reads anew with MiXCR; each CDR3 protein has one entry. The sample yields 650,000 to 800,000 distinct CDR3 sequences, less than 10% seen once. Study-level results: Out-of-frame alpha sequences shared by twins showed excess low generation probability. Excess twin sharing in beta out-of-frame sequences was weaker. Analyses of zero insertions could be partly confounded by invariant MAIT and iNKT cells.

These data were also filed under a second study, of yellow fever vaccine responses in identical twins.

The source is a young woman in good health. The chain uses TRBV6-5 and TRBJ2-6, with D perhaps matching TRBD2 (5 bases). What was sequenced was PBMCs. CDR3 protein: CASSYRGSGANVLTF. CDR3 nucleotide sequence: TGTGCCAGCAGTTACAGAGGGTCTGGGGCCAACGTCCTGACTTTC.